This TCR beta chain is from a study of T cells after yellow fever vaccination. CDR3 length: 14 residues. Between the trimmed V and J ends, which lost 7 bases and 0 bases, there was a span of 11 bases. General study findings and limits: Overall, a small share of clonotypes was seen in both CD4 and CD8 compartments. Subsequent booster samples again held most clones from primary vaccination (96% CD4, 85% to 90% CD8).

A process of 5'RACE template switching, which added a universal primer site and UMIs, was used to make TCR cDNA. TCRdb used MiXCR to reprocess the 5' RACE reads, holding one entry per CDR3 protein. The sample holds some 70,000 distinct CDR3 sequences, around 7% seen once. Points on this clonotype: Antigen unknown.

This TCR derives from a man in his late teens or twenties who received the YFV17D yellow fever vaccine. This sample comprised CD8+ T cells sorted from PBMCs, obtained about 49 days after the first yellow fever vaccination. The V gene is TRBV12-3 or TRBV12-4, the J gene TRBJ2-3; D is unclear. The CDR3 loop reads CASTILGSTDTQYF. The CDR3 coding sequence is TGTGCCAGCACCATATTAGGAAGCACAGATACGCAGTATTTT.